What follows are 32 T cell receptor beta chains derived from one specimen sequenced in a study of PD-1 blockade in mismatch repair-deficient tumors. The assay was immunoSEQ multiplex PCR, and TCRdb's table has in-frame clones only and misses some. The data hold roughly 84,000 clones, with roughly 80% observed a single time. The specimen was peripheral blood, collected 12 weeks after starting pembrolizumab. The receptors were sampled from an adult with mismatch repair-deficient cancer.

This clone was seen only once. The chain recombines TRBV7-3 with TRBJ2-7; 7 bases agree with TRBD2. The V and J ends lost 5 bases and 4 bases, in that order; junction bases with no gene match: 5. Germline V gene lookup returns CDR1 SGHTA and CDR2 FQGTGA. The CDR3 loop spans 13 amino acids. CDR3 amino acids: CASSLGLGYEQYF. The CDR3 region has the DNA TGTGCCAGCAGCCTTGGACTAGGGTACGAGCAGTACTTC.

Points on this clone: Because the CDR3's place on the DNA is in doubt, the DNA is left out and the CDR3 is given as listed by TCRdb. V and J are TRBV7-8 and TRBJ2-5. The length of the CDR3 is 14 amino acids, counting both ends. The germline CDR1 and CDR2 sequences are SGHVS and FQNEAQ. The CDR3 reads CASSWGSFLETQYF.

The V and J genes are TRBV7-2 and TRBJ1-2, with 8 bases that match TRBD1. There are 14 residues in the CDR3. With V trimmed by 1 base and J by 10 bases, 8 bases remained unmatched. Germline-derived CDR1 and CDR2 are SGHTA and FQGNSA. CDR3 bases: TGTGCCAGCAGCTTAGTTCCGGGACAGGAAGTCTACACCTTC. This encodes CASSLVPGQEVYTF.

The V gene is TRBV14, the J gene TRBJ2-1; no clear D gene. Trimming took 3 bases from V and 5 from J, leaving 11 bases between them. This CDR3 spans 14 amino acids. From germline, CDR1 is SGHDN and CDR2 FVKESK. CDR3 loop: CASSQYEFHNEQFF. The CDR3 bases are TGTGCCAGCAGCCAGTACGAATTCCACAATGAGCAGTTCTTC.

The chain has TRBV29-1 and TRBJ2-7, with D possibly matching TRBD1 (5 bases). The CDR3 length is 12 residues. The germline CDR1 and CDR2 sequences are SQVTM and ANQGSEA. V was pared by 4 bases and J by 0 bases, with 7 bases between. In nucleotides, the CDR3 is TGCAGCGTTGGCGACAGCTCCTACGAGCAGTACTTC. Translating it yields CSVGDSSYEQYF.

V and J are TRBV4-1 and TRBJ1-3; weak D call: TRBD1 (6 bases). Trimming left V 1 base short and J 2 bases short, with 6 bases between. The germline V gene has CDR1 MGHRA and CDR2 YSYEKL. CDR3 length: 14 amino acids. The CDR3 DNA reads TGCGCCAGCAGCCAAGCAGGGGCTGGAAACACCATATATTTT. The encoded protein is CASSQAGAGNTIYF.

The chain carries TRBV10-1 and TRBJ2-7, with 7 bases that match TRBD2. V was clipped by 3 bases and J by 3 bases; unmatched bases: 5. This CDR3 is 14 amino acids long. Germline assignment: CDR1 WNHNN and CDR2 SYGVQD (reference sequence). CDR3 coding DNA: TGCGCCAGCAGTGACCCCGGGACTAACTACGAGCAGTACTTC. The encoded protein is CASSDPGTNYEQYF.

V is TRBV15 and J is TRBJ1-2, with D hard to call. V was trimmed by 5 bases and J by 4 bases, leaving 17 bases between them. The CDR3 has 15 residues. CDR1 and CDR2 (germline): LNHNV, YYDKDF (reference sequence). CDR3 loop: CATSGPSSLSYGYTF. The CDR3 DNA is TGTGCCACCAGCGGACCTTCTTCCCTATCCTATGGCTACACCTTC.

The genes are TRBV5-6 and TRBJ1-1, with D unresolved. In germline, CDR1 is SGHDT, CDR2 YYEEEE. Deletions cut 1 base from V and 0 bases from J, with 13 bases between. CDR3 length: 16 amino acids. DNA for the CDR3: TGTGCCAGCAGCTTGAATTTACTCGGGATGAACACTGAAGCTTTCTTT. Its protein is CASSLNLLGMNTEAFF. The whole variable domain, remainder taken from reference TRBV5-6 and TRBJ1-1, is DAGVTQSPTHLIKTRGQQVTLRCSPKSGHDTVSWYQQALGQGPQFIFQYYEEEERQRGNFPDRFSGHQFPNYSSELNVNALLLGDSALYLCASSLNLLGMNTEAFFGQGTRLTVV.

The J gene is TRBJ2-7, the V gene TRBV6-1, with 9 bases matching TRBD2. V trimming: 0 bases; J trimming: 5 bases; junction bases outside the gene matches: 14. CDR3 length equals 18 residues. The germline V gene has CDR1 MNHNS and CDR2 SASEGT. The CDR3 is CASSEARVVAGAYHEQYF. In DNA, the CDR3 is TGTGCCAGCAGTGAAGCGCGAGTAGTAGCGGGAGCTTACCACGAGCAGTACTTC.

This clone was recorded once. The chain recombines TRBV6-6 with TRBJ2-5; 9 bases line up with TRBD2. This CDR3 is 14 amino acids long. Per germline, CDR1 MNHNY and CDR2 SVGAGI (reference sequence). V trimming: 7 bases; J trimming: 5 bases; junction bases outside the gene matches: 8. The CDR3 DNA reads TGTGCCAGCATGTTCGAAGCGGGAGGTGAGACCCAGTACTTC. Protein sequence: CASMFEAGGETQYF.

This clone was counted a single time. The chain is built from TRBV7-6 and TRBJ2-5, with no clear D. Germline V gene sequence: CDR1 SGHVS, CDR2 FNYEAQ. The V gene lost 3 bases and the J gene lost 4 bases, with 6 bases spanning the gap. The CDR3 length is 12 residues. The chain's CDR3 is CASSLFRETQYF. In DNA form, the CDR3 reads TGTGCCAGCAGCTTGTTCCGAGAGACCCAGTACTTC.

CDR3 loop: CASRELAGDSEDTQYF. The CDR3, as DNA: TGTGCCAGCAGGGAACTAGCGGGGGATTCTGAGGATACGCAGTATTTT. The V and J genes are TRBV2 and TRBJ2-3; 11 nucleotides match TRBD2. The V segment lost 6 bases and the J segment 6 bases; nucleotides outside the gene matches: 11. The CDR3 length is 16 residues. Germline CDR1 reads SNHLY; CDR2 reads FYNNEI.

The chain joins TRBV7-9 to TRBJ2-5, with TRBD1 matching over 9 bases. The DNA end is a closer match to TRBJ2-7, so the J assignment may be wrong. This CDR3 spans 16 amino acids. Germline V lookup: CDR1 SEHNR, CDR2 FQNEAQ (reference sequence). CDR3 sequence reads: CASSLVGQGMSYEQYF. In DNA, the CDR3 is TGTGCCAGCAGCTTAGTAGGACAGGGGATGTCCTACGAGCAGTACTTC.

In its sample, this clone was seen once. The chain couples TRBV28 to TRBJ2-7; 9 positions match TRBD1. CDR3 length equals 15 residues. The V and J ends lost 8 bases and 4 bases, in that order; junction bases with no gene match: 12. CDR1 is MDHEN and CDR2 is SYDVKM in the germline V gene. CDR3 protein: CASATLQGAGYEQYF. The CDR3 DNA sequence: TGTGCCAGCGCGACCTTACAGGGGGCGGGTTACGAGCAGTACTTC.

V gene TRBV5-1 combines with J gene TRBJ2-3, with D perhaps assigned TRBD1 or TRBD2 (5 bases each). CDR3 length equals 14 residues. Germline V gives CDR1 SGHRS, CDR2 YFSETQ. Between the trimmed V and J ends, which lost 0 bases and 4 bases, there was a span of 9 bases. CDR3 sequence reads: CASSLALGADTQYF. CDR3 nucleotide sequence: TGCGCCAGCAGCTTGGCCTTGGGGGCAGATACGCAGTATTTT.

The gene calls are TRBV7-8 and TRBJ2-5; 7 nucleotides agree with TRBD2. Germline lookup yields CDR1 SGHVS and CDR2 FQNEAQ. The CDR3 has 15 amino acids. The junction had 5 bases not matched to a gene; V was cut back by 3 bases and J by 1 base. The CDR3 coding sequence is TGTGCCAGCAGCTTTCGGCTAGCGGTCCAAGAGACCCAGTACTTC. Protein product: CASSFRLAVQETQYF. Supplemented by reference TRBV7-8 and TRBJ2-5, the full variable domain reads GAGVSQSPRYKVAKRGQDVALRCDPISGHVSLFWYQQALGQGPEFLTYFQNEAQLDKSGLPSDRFFAERPEGSVSTLKIQRTQQEDSAVYLCASSFRLAVQETQYFGPGTRLLVL.

V is TRBV7-3 and J is TRBJ2-7; D not certain. Germline V gene data show CDR1 as SGHTA and CDR2 as FQGTGA. Trimming cost V 2 bases and J 6 bases, with 8 bases left between them. This CDR3 region has 12 residues. The CDR3 loop reads CASSLVRGEQYF. The DNA for the CDR3 is TGTGCCAGCAGCTTAGTCCGCGGCGAGCAGTACTTC.

This clone was detected only once. The J gene is TRBJ2-4, the V gene TRBV5-4, with 10 bases identical to TRBD2. The CDR3 sequence is 17 residues long. CDR1 is SGHNT, CDR2 YYREEE, per germline (reference sequence). V trimming: 0 bases; J trimming: 7 bases; junction bases outside the gene matches: 10. This chain's CDR3 is CASSLVPSGGARNIQYF. In DNA, the CDR3 is TGTGCCAGCAGCTTGGTTCCTAGCGGGGGCGCCAGGAACATTCAGTACTTC.

The gene calls are TRBV12-5 and TRBJ2-2; TRBD1 or TRBD2 may be the D gene (7 bases each). V was cut by 4 bases and J by 5 bases, with 14 bases left in between. Germline loops: CDR1 LGHNT, CDR2 FRNRAP. This CDR3 has 15 residues. For the CDR3, the DNA is TGTGCTAGTGGTTCGGGGAGGGGGCTGACCGGGGAGCTGTTTTTT. Protein: CASGSGRGLTGELFF.

About this clone: Other DNA sequences in the same sample also yield this CDR3. The chain is built from TRBV19 and TRBJ2-2, with D possibly being TRBD2 (5 bases). In germline, CDR1 is LNHDA, CDR2 SQIVND (reference sequence). V shed 3 bases and J shed 4 bases, with 12 bases lying between them. This CDR3 is built from 15 residues. CDR3 sequence: CASSIWTGSTGELFF. The CDR3 coding sequence is TGTGCCAGTAGTATCTGGACGGGGAGCACCGGGGAGCTGTTTTTT.

The CDR3 coding sequence is TGTGCCAGTAAAACTAGCGGTCGCACAGATACGCAGTATTTT. Translated, it gives CASKTSGRTDTQYF. This chain uses TRBV6-6 with TRBJ2-3; TRBD2 matches 8 bases. V gave up 9 bases and J gave up 1 base; unmatched junction bases: 6. Germline V CDR1 and CDR2: MNHNY, SVGAGI (reference sequence). The CDR3 is 14 amino acids.

V and J are TRBV15 and TRBJ2-7; 10 bases align to TRBD2. Germline V CDR1 and CDR2: LNHNV, YYDKDF (reference sequence). Trimming removed 2 bases from V and 4 bases from J; junction bases left unmatched: 2. The CDR3 is 14 residues long. The CDR3 here is CATSRLAGEYEQYF. The CDR3 DNA sequence: TGTGCCACCAGCAGACTAGCGGGAGAATACGAGCAGTACTTC.

CDR3 in amino acids: CASKRLNYGYTF. The CDR3 nucleotides are TGTGCCAGCAAGCGACTTAACTATGGCTACACCTTC. The chain couples TRBV6-1 to TRBJ1-2; D gene ambiguous. The V gene's germline CDR1 is MNHNS and CDR2 SASEGT. With 7 bases removed from V and 1 base from J, the gap between germline ends came to 7 bases. The CDR3 length is 12 residues.

Only a few counts were recorded for this clone. The chain links TRBV5-5 to TRBJ1-5; TRBD1 matches at 10 bases. Germline CDR1 reads SGHKS; CDR2 reads YYEKEE (reference sequence). V trimming: 4 bases; J trimming: 2 bases; junction bases outside the gene matches: 3. This CDR3 comprises 15 residues. The CDR3 here is CASSGGTGGNQPQHF. CDR3 coding DNA: TGTGCCAGCAGCGGCGGGACAGGGGGCAATCAGCCCCAGCATTTT.

The chain combines TRBV6-1 with TRBJ2-7; no clear D. Germline values: CDR1 MNHNS, CDR2 SASEGT. V was clipped by 1 base and J by 2 bases, with 15 bases between them. The CDR3 loop spans 16 amino acids. The CDR3 region is CASSEGTVRAPYEQYF. For the CDR3, the DNA is TGTGCCAGCAGTGAAGGGACGGTAAGGGCACCCTACGAGCAGTACTTC.

This sequence joins TRBV6-4 and TRBJ2-3; D is unclear. Germline values: CDR1 MRHNA, CDR2 SNTAGT. V was clipped by 4 bases and J by 4 bases, with 15 bases between them. The CDR3 covers 15 residues. CDR3 in amino acids: CASSVVRVFADTQYF. Written as DNA, the CDR3 is TGTGCCAGCAGTGTAGTTAGGGTCTTTGCAGATACGCAGTATTTT.

The chain couples TRBV19 to TRBJ1-5; D is undetermined. Germline lookup yields CDR1 LNHDA and CDR2 SQIVND (reference sequence). This CDR3 is 17 amino acids long. V was pared by 2 bases and J by 1 base, with 15 bases between. CDR3 amino acids: CASSIRPSTGSNQPQHF. The CDR3, as DNA: TGTGCCAGTAGTATAAGGCCCTCTACCGGAAGCAATCAGCCCCAGCATTTT.

This chain connects TRBV7-2 to TRBJ2-5; TRBD2 matches 9 bases. After removal of 4 bases from V and 5 bases from J, the junction contained 8 bases not matched to a gene. The CDR3 consists of 15 residues. In germline, CDR1 is SGHTA, CDR2 FQGNSA. The CDR3: CASSYRAGGGETQYF. The DNA for the CDR3 is TGTGCCAGCAGCTATCGAGCGGGAGGCGGGGAGACCCAGTACTTC.

Details on this clone: Other DNA sequences in this sample translate to the same CDR3. This rearrangement joins TRBV7-3 to TRBJ2-3, with a possible D match to TRBD2 (5 bases). V shed 5 bases and J shed 2 bases, with 11 bases lying between them. The CDR3 spans 14 residues. The germline V gene has CDR1 SGHTA and CDR2 FQGTGA. CDR3 DNA: TGTGCCAGCAGCCCCGGACTGAACACAGATACGCAGTATTTT. Translating it yields CASSPGLNTDTQYF.

The J gene is TRBJ1-3, the V gene TRBV7-2; perhaps TRBD1 as D (5 bases). Per the germline V gene, CDR1 is SGHTA and CDR2 is FQGNSA. This CDR3 contains 19 residues. Trimming took off 5 bases at V and 0 bases at J, with 23 bases between the two ends. The CDR3 bases are TGTGCCAGCAGCGCGGGCCGGCTGGGGCAGCGGAGCTCTGGAAACACCATATATTTT. Translation: CASSAGRLGQRSSGNTIYF.

This sequence joins TRBV7-2 and TRBJ2-3; D might be TRBD1 or TRBD2, each matching 5 bases. Germline CDR1 reads SGHTA; CDR2 reads FQGNSA. Trimming pared 2 bases from V and 2 bases from J, leaving 8 bases between. The length of the CDR3 is 14 residues. The chain's CDR3 is CASSLWDATDTQYF. For the CDR3, the DNA is TGTGCCAGCAGCTTATGGGACGCCACAGATACGCAGTATTTT.